This T cell receptor (beta chain) stems from a study of cytotoxic CD8 clonotypes in ibrutinib-treated CLL. V lost 5 bases and J lost 7, with 15 bases in between. Germline V gives CDR1 SGHVS, CDR2 FQNEAQ. The CDR3 is made up of 14 amino acids. Libraries were prepared by immunoSEQ multiplex PCR; TCRdb keeps only in-frame clonotypes and omits some of them. Among a few hundred thousand clones, 60% to 75% were seen once, and the ten largest hold 15%. Turning to this clone: No antigen is known for it.

Study-wide findings and caveats: Higher circulating CD8+ T-cell counts strongly accompanied higher baseline clonality, above age-matched healthy donors.

The chain joins TRBV7-8 to TRBJ2-1; a possible D gene is TRBD1 (7 bases). This sequence originates from a human donor with chronic lymphocytic leukemia. The sample in question was PBMCs, obtained after 24 months of ibrutinib treatment. CDR3 sequence (DNA): TGTGCCAGCAGCCTGGGAGGCAGGGGGAATGAGCAGTTCTTC. Its protein product is CASSLGGRGNEQFF.